Listed below are T cell receptor beta chains from one sample, sequenced in a study of blood T cell repertoires in COVID-19. Clones were read by immunoSEQ multiplex PCR, and TCRdb kept only the in-frame ones, dropping some. The sample records around 250,000 clones, approximately 90% being singletons. Sequences were obtained from PBMCs or T cells enriched from blood (not recorded which). All receptors derive from a middle-aged man who had been exposed to COVID-19. Both conserved end residues are part of each CDR3.

j_gene	len	v_gene	CDR3aa
TRBJ2-1	15	TRBV18	CASSPPSGGYNEQFF
TRBJ1-4	14	TRBV28	CASSSFGGGEKLFF
TRBJ1-2	15	TRBV28	CASSASGTVYGGYTF
TRBJ2-1	13	TRBV10-1	CASSESGRNEQFF
TRBJ2-2	18	TRBV10-2	CASSNRDRGRWKTGELFF
TRBJ1-5	14	TRBV30	CAWDLYGRNQPQHF
TRBJ2-1	17	TRBV9	CASSVTFGPSGWNEQFF
TRBJ2-1	13	TRBV7-9	CASSFVSGNEQFF
TRBJ2-1	17	TRBV28	CASSPPKRESPYNEQFF
TRBJ2-2	14	TRBV7-8	CASSFSRNTGELFF
TRBJ2-7	15	TRBV6-2/TRBV6-3	CASSLPGLMGYEQYF
TRBJ2-5	13	TRBV7-9	CASSFEVQETQYF
TRBJ2-1	13	TRBV28	CASSLEAIHEQFF
TRBJ2-5	16	TRBV29-1	CSVLPPTWSGQETQYF
TRBJ1-6	16	TRBV7-2	CASSLVFGVINSPLHF
TRBJ2-3	11	TRBV2	CASSTTDTQYF
TRBJ1-5	14	TRBV5-1	CASSLAGVNQPQHF
TRBJ2-7	13	TRBV7-8	CASSQSPSVEQYF
TRBJ1-5	15	TRBV27	CASIPGLAEGQPQHF
TRBJ1-5	15	TRBV28	CASSSQGLSNQPQHF
TRBJ1-1	13	TRBV2	CASTGQSNTEAFF
TRBJ1-2	15	TRBV7-2	CASSPRRTGIGGYTF